Shown below are 21 T cell receptor beta chains from a single sample sequenced in a study of cytomegalovirus exposure and HLA in healthy donors. Primers included in the PCR were 60 Vbeta and 13 Jbeta primers. Here immunoSEQ multiplex PCR was the method, and the copy in TCRdb shows in-frame clones only, minus some. Seen here are 100,000 to 150,000 clones, more than 75% observed once, and the top ten hold 1.5%. The sample consisted of PBMCs. These receptors were obtained from a female donor in good health and CMV-seronegative.

V is TRBV2 and J is TRBJ2-2, with 7 nucleotides matching TRBD1. With 7 bases clipped from V and 2 bases from J, the junction kept 4 bases outside the gene matches. The CDR3 extends over 14 amino acids. In germline, CDR1 is SNHLY, CDR2 FYNNEI. The CDR3 loop is CASIWDSNTGELFF. The CDR3 DNA reads as TGTGCCAGCATTTGGGACAGCAACACCGGGGAGCTGTTTTTT.

The chain employs TRBV9 and TRBJ2-1; TRBD2 matches 7 bases. J was trimmed by 3 bases and V by 0 bases; bases with no gene match: 3. Germline CDR1 reads SGDLS; CDR2 reads YYNGEE. This CDR3 has 15 residues. The CDR3 reads CASSVEASGYNEQFF. In nucleotides, the CDR3 is TGTGCCAGCAGCGTAGAGGCTAGCGGCTACAATGAGCAGTTCTTC.

The chain combines TRBV7-9 with TRBJ1-3; D gene unclear. CDR1 is SEHNR, CDR2 FQNEAQ, per germline (reference sequence). The CDR3 has 15 residues. V was shortened by 1 base and J by 0 bases, with 7 bases between the two germline ends. CDR3 sequence reads: CASSLDPFSGNTIYF. Written as DNA, the CDR3 is TGTGCCAGCAGCTTAGATCCGTTCTCTGGAAACACCATATATTTT.

The CDR3 spells CASSYRGGSNEKLFF. The CDR3 coding sequence is TGTGCCAGCAGTTACCGAGGGGGTAGTAATGAAAAACTGTTTTTT. The gene calls are TRBV6-6 and TRBJ1-4; the D gene is possibly TRBD1 (6 bases). The germline gives CDR1 MNHNY, CDR2 SVGAGI (reference sequence). The length of the CDR3 is 15 residues. V shed 2 bases and J shed 4 bases, with 11 bases lying between them.

The chain has TRBV9 and TRBJ2-7; 11 bases align to TRBD1. V was clipped by 0 bases and J by 5 bases; unmatched bases: 7. This CDR3 is 16 amino acids long. Germline CDR1 and CDR2: SGDLS and YYNGEE. In DNA, the CDR3 is TGTGCCAGCAGCGTAGACGAGGGACAGGGGGTACACGAGCAGTACTTC. This encodes CASSVDEGQGVHEQYF.

V and J are TRBV5-4 and TRBJ1-2; D is ambiguous. The CDR3 runs to 13 residues. V was shortened by 0 bases and J by 4 bases, with 7 bases between the two germline ends. Germline V gene sequence: CDR1 SGHNT, CDR2 YYREEE (reference sequence). This CDR3 is CASSLARAYGYTF. The CDR3 DNA reads as TGTGCCAGCAGCTTGGCGCGGGCCTATGGCTACACCTTC.

V is TRBV11-2 and J is TRBJ1-4; the match to TRBD1 covers 9 bases. The CDR3 is 18 amino acids. Germline assignment: CDR1 SGHAT and CDR2 FQNNGV. J lost 2 bases, V lost 0 bases, and 7 bases had no gene match. CDR3 loop: CASSLERTGVWTNEKLFF. CDR3 in DNA: TGTGCCAGCAGCTTAGAAAGGACAGGGGTCTGGACTAATGAAAAACTGTTTTTT.

The genes are TRBV7-2 and TRBJ1-3; D perhaps matches TRBD1 (6 bases). Germline loops: CDR1 SGHTA, CDR2 FQGNSA. V was cut by 2 bases and J by 2 bases, with 10 bases left in between. The CDR3 spans 15 residues. This chain's CDR3 is CASSLSPGAGNTIYF. The CDR3 bases are TGTGCCAGCAGCTTATCCCCAGGGGCTGGAAACACCATATATTTT.

This chain links TRBV2 with TRBJ1-5; no definite D call. The CDR3 sequence is 15 residues long. Trimming removed 2 bases at V and 1 base at J, with 9 bases between. CDR1 is SNHLY and CDR2 is FYNNEI in the germline V gene. The CDR3 bases are TGTGCCAGCAGTGAAAATTGGAGAAGCAATCAGCCCCAGCATTTT. Its protein is CASSENWRSNQPQHF.

J is TRBJ1-2 and V is TRBV13, with TRBD1 as a possible D gene (6 bases). The CDR3 spans 12 residues. V gave up 3 bases and J gave up 5 bases, with 7 bases separating them. Looked up from germline, CDR1 is PRHDT and CDR2 is FYEKMQ (reference sequence). In DNA, the CDR3 is TGTGCCAGCAGCTTGGACAGATATGGCTACACCTTC. Translating gives CASSLDRYGYTF. The variable domain in full, with the rest retrieved from reference TRBV13 and TRBJ1-2, is AAGVIQSPRHLIKEKRETATLKCYPIPRHDTVYWYQQGPGQDPQFLISFYEKMQSDKGSIPDRFSAQQFSDYHSELNMSSLELGDSALYFCASSLDRYGYTFGSGTRLTVV.

This chain joins TRBV18 and TRBJ2-1, with D unclear. CDR1 and CDR2 (germline): KGHSH, LQKENI. The CDR3 consists of 14 residues. Trimming pared 0 bases from V and 0 bases from J, leaving 3 bases between. DNA of the CDR3: TGTGCCAGCTCACCACCCAGCTCCTACAATGAGCAGTTCTTC. It translates to CASSPPSSYNEQFF.

V and J are TRBV5-1 and TRBJ1-2; TRBD1 matches at 9 bases. Germline lookup yields CDR1 SGHRS and CDR2 YFSETQ. J gave up 4 bases and V 0 bases, and 1 base lay outside the gene matches. This CDR3 contains 14 residues. The chain's CDR3 is CASSLGDRVYGYTF. The CDR3 region has the DNA TGCGCCAGCAGCTTGGGGGACAGGGTCTATGGCTACACCTTC.

The CDR3 sequence is CASSLLIDRGAGNTIYF. The CDR3 DNA reads TGTGCCAGCAGTTTATTAATTGACAGGGGGGCCGGAAACACCATATATTTT. The rearrangement uses TRBV28 and TRBJ1-3; the match to TRBD1 covers 9 bases. The CDR3 sequence is 17 residues long. The V and J ends lost 1 base and 4 bases, in that order; junction bases with no gene match: 8. CDR1 is MDHEN, CDR2 SYDVKM, per germline.

The genes are TRBV7-2 and TRBJ1-5; D is perhaps TRBD1 (6 bases). The CDR3 is 14 residues long. Germline CDR1 reads SGHTA; CDR2 reads FQGNSA. V was pared by 5 bases and J by 3 bases, with 11 bases between. CDR3 coding DNA: TGTGCCAGCAGCCCGCAGGGGAACAATCAGCCCCAGCATTTT. Protein: CASSPQGNNQPQHF.

Note on this clone: One end of the junction fails to match germline, which may point to a read error. The gene calls are TRBV28 and TRBJ1-2; D unclear. CDR3 size: 15 residues. Per the germline V gene, CDR1 is MDHEN and CDR2 is SYDVKM. The CDR3 nucleotides are TGTGCCGGCAGTTTACTCTCCGGGGAGGGCTATGGCTACACCTTC. The encoded protein is CAGSLLSGEGYGYTF.

The chain carries TRBV18 and TRBJ2-3; 14 bases match TRBD2. V lost 4 bases to trimming and J lost 4 bases; unmatched junction nucleotides: 4. The CDR3 sequence is 16 residues long. From germline, CDR1 is KGHSH and CDR2 LQKENI. The DNA of the CDR3 is TGTGCCAGCTCACTACGACTAGCGGGAGGGCCAGATACGCAGTATTTT. This gives the protein CASSLRLAGGPDTQYF.

The genes are TRBV2 and TRBJ2-5, with TRBD1 matching 7 bases. The J call may be in error: the DNA end matches TRBJ2-7 better. In germline, CDR1 is SNHLY, CDR2 FYNNEI. The CDR3 extends over 14 amino acids. As DNA, the CDR3 is TGTGCCAGCAAATCGGGACAGAGCCCTCGCGAGCAGTACTTC. It translates to CASKSGQSPREQYF.

This clone has more than one count but fewer than ten. The chain recombines TRBV19 with TRBJ1-5, with 7 bases lining up with TRBD1. With 2 bases clipped from V and 5 bases from J, the junction kept 3 bases outside the gene matches. CDR1 is LNHDA, CDR2 SQIVND, per germline (reference sequence). The length of the CDR3 is 14 residues. CDR3 DNA: TGTGCCAGTAGTATATGGCAGGGGGATCAGCCCCAGCATTTT. Protein product: CASSIWQGDQPQHF.

This clone was seen a single time. The chain joins TRBV18 to TRBJ1-3; TRBD1 is a possible D gene (6 bases). The germline V gene has CDR1 KGHSH and CDR2 LQKENI. This CDR3 spans 16 amino acids. V shed 0 bases and J shed 4 bases, with 13 bases lying between them. The DNA of the CDR3 is TGTGCCAGCTCACCACCGAACAGGGATTACGGAAACACCATATATTTT. Encoded protein: CASSPPNRDYGNTIYF.

In DNA form, the CDR3 reads TGCGCCAGCAGCCTCCGAAGGGGGTGGAATGAGCAGTTCTTC. It encodes CASSLRRGWNEQFF. This chain connects TRBV4-3 to TRBJ2-1; D possibly corresponds to TRBD1 (6 bases). The CDR3 sequence is 14 residues long. Trimming removed 4 bases from V and 7 bases from J, with 14 bases in between. Germline V lookup: CDR1 LGHNA, CDR2 YSLEER.

The sample holds one count of this clone. The chain recombines TRBV11-2 with TRBJ2-5; a weak D match, TRBD1 (5 bases). The J call may not be correct, given that the DNA end is closer to TRBJ2-7. Germline CDR1 is SGHAT and CDR2 is FQNNGV. The CDR3 is 15 amino acids. CDR3 amino acids: CASSLRGSSSYEQYF. CDR3 sequence (DNA): TGTGCCAGCAGCTTAAGGGGCAGCAGCTCCTACGAGCAGTACTTC.